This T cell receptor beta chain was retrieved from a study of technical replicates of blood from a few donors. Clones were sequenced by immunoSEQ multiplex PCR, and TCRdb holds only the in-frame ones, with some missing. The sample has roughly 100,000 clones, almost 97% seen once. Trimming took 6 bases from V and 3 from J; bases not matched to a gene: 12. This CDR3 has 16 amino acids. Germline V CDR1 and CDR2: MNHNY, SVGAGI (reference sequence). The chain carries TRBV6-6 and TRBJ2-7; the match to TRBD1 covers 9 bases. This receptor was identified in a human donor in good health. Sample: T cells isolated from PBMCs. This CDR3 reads CASSLFRGTGNYEQYF. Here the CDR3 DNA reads TGTGCCAGCAGCCTCTTTCGAGGGACAGGGAACTACGAGCAGTACTTC.